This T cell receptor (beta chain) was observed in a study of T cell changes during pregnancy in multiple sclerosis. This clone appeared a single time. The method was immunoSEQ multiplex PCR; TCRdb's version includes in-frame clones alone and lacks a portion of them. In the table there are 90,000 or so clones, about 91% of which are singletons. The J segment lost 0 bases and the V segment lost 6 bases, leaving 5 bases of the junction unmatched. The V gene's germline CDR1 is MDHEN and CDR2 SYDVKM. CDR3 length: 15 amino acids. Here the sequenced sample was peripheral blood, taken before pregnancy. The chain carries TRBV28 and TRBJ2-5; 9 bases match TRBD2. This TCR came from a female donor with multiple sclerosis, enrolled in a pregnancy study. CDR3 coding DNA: TGTGCCAGCAGCCTCACTAGCGGGTACCAAGAGACCCAGTACTTC. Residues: CASSLTSGYQETQYF.